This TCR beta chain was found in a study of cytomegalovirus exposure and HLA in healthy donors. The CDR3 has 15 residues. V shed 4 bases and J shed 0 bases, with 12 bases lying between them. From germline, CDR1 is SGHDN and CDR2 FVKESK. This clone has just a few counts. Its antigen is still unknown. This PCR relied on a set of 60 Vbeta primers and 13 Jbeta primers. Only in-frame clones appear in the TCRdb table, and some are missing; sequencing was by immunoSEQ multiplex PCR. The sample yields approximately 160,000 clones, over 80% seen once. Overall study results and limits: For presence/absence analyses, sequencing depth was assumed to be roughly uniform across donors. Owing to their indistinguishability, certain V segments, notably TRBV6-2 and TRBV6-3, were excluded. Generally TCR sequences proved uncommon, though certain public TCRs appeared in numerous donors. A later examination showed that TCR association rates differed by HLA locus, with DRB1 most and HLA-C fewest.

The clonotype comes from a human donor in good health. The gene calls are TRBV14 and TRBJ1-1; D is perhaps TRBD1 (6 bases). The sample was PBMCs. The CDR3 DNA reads TGTGCCAGCAGCCCAGGGACAATCCTGAACACTGAAGCTTTCTTT. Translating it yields CASSPGTILNTEAFF.